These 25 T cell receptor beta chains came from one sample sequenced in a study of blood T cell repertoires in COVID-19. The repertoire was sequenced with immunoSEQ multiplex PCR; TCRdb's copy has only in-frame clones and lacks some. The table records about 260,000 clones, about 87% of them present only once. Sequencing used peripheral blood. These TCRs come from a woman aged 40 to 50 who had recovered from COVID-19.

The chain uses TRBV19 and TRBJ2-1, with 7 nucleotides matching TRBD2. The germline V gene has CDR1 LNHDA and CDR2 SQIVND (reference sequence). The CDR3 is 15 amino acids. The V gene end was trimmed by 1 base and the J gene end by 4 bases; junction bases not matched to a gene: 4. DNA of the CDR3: TGTGCCAGTAGTATAGGAGCGGGGCGATACAATGAGCAGTTCTTC. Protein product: CASSIGAGRYNEQFF.

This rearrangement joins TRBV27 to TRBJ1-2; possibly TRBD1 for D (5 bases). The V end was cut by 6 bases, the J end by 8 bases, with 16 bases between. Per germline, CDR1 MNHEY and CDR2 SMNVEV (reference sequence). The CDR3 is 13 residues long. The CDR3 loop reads CASSRRRDQGYTF. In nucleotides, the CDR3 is TGTGCCAGCAGCAGGCGGAGGGACCAGGGCTACACCTTC.

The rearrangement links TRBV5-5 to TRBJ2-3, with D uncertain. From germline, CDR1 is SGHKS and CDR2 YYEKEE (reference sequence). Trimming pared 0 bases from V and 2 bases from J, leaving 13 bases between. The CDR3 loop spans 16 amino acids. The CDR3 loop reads CASSLVSAEHTDTQYF. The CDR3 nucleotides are TGTGCCAGCAGCTTGGTATCGGCGGAGCACACAGATACGCAGTATTTT.

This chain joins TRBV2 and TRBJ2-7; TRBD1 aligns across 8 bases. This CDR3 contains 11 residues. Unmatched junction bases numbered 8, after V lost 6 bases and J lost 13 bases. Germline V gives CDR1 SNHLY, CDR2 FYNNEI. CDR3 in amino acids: CASSLPGTGYF. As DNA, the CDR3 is TGTGCCAGCAGCCTTCCCGGGACAGGATACTTC.

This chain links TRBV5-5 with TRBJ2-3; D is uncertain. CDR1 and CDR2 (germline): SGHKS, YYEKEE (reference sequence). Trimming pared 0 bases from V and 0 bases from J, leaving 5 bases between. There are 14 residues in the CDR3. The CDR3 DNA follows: TGTGCCAGCAGCTTGGCCACTAGCACAGATACGCAGTATTTT. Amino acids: CASSLATSTDTQYF. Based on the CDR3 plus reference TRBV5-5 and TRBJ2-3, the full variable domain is DAGVTQSPTHLIKTRGQQVTLRCSPISGHKSVSWYQQVLGQGPQFIFQYYEKEERGRGNFPDRFSARQFPNYSSELNVNALLLGDSALYLCASSLATSTDTQYFGPGTRLTVL.

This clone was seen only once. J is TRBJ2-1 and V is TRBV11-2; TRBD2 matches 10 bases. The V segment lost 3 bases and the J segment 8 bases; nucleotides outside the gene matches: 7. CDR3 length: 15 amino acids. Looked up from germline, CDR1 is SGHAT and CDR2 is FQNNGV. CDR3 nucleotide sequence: TGTGCCAGCAGCTTCACTAGCGGGGTGGGGCATGAGCAGTTCTTC. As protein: CASSFTSGVGHEQFF.

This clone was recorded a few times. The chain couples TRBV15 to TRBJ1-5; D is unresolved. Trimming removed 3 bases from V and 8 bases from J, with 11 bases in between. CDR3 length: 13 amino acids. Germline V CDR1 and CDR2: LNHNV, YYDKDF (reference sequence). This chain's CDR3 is CATSSAPGEPQHF. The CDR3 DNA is TGTGCCACCAGCAGTGCCCCGGGAGAGCCCCAGCATTTT.

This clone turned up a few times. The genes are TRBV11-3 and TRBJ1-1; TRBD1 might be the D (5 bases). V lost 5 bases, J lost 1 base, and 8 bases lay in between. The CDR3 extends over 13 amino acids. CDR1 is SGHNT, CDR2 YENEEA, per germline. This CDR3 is CASSIQENTEAFF. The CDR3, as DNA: TGTGCCAGCAGCATACAGGAGAACACTGAAGCTTTCTTT.

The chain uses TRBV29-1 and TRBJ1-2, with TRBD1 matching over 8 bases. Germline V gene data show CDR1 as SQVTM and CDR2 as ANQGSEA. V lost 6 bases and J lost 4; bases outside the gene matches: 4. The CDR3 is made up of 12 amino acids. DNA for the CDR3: TGCAGCGTCACCGGGACAGGCTATGGCTACACCTTC. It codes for CSVTGTGYGYTF.

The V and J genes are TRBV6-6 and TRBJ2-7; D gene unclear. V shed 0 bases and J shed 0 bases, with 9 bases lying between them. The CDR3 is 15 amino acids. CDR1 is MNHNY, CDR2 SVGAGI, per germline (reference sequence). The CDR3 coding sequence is TGTGCCAGCAGTTACTCTTGGGCGAGCTCCTACGAGCAGTACTTC. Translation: CASSYSWASSYEQYF.

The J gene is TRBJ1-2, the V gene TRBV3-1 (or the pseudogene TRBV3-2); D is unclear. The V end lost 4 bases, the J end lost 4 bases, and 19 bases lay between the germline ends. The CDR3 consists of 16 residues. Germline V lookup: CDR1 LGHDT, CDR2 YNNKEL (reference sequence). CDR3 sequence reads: CASSPTTTRGFYGYTF. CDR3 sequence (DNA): TGTGCCAGCAGCCCGACGACCACCAGAGGCTTCTATGGCTACACCTTC.

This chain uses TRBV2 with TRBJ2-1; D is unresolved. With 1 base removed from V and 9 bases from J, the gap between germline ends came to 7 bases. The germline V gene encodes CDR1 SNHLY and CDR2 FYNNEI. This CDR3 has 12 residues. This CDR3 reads CASSEGRGEQFF. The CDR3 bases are TGTGCCAGCAGTGAAGGACGCGGTGAGCAGTTCTTC. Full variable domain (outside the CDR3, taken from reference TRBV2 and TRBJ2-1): EPEVTQTPSHQVTQMGQEVILRCVPISNHLYFYWYRQILGQKVEFLVSFYNNEISEKSEIFDDQFSVERPDGSNFTLKIRSTKLEDSAMYFCASSEGRGEQFFGPGTRLTVL.

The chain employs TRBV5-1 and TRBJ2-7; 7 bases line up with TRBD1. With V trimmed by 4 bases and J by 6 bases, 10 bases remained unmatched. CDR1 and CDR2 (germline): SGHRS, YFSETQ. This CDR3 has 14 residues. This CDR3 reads CASSQTGLLGEQYF. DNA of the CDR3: TGCGCCAGCAGCCAGACAGGGCTCCTGGGCGAGCAGTACTTC. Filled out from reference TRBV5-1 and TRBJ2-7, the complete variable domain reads KAGVTQTPRYLIKTRGQQVTLSCSPISGHRSVSWYQQTPGQGLQFLFEYFSETQRNKGNFPGRFSGRQFSNSRSEMNVSTLELGDSALYLCASSQTGLLGEQYFGPGTRLTVT.

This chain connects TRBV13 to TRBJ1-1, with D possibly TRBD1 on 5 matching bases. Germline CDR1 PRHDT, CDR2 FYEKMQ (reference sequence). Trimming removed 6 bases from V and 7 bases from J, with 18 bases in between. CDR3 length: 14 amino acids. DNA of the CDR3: TGTGCCAGCAGTCGACCGGGGGAAGATAGTGAAGCTTTCTTT. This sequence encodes CASSRPGEDSEAFF.

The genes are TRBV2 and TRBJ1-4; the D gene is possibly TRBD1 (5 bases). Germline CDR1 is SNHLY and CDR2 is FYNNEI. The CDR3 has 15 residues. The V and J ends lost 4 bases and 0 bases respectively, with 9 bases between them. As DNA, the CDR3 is TGTGCCAGCAGTGGGAGGGGTGCAACTAATGAAAAACTGTTTTTT. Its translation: CASSGRGATNEKLFF.

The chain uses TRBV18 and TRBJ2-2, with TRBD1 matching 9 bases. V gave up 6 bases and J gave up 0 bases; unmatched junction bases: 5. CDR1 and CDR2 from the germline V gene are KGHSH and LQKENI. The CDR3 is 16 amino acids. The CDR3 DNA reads TGTGCCAGCTCCCAACAGGGGGCAGCGAACACCGGGGAGCTGTTTTTT. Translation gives CASSQQGAANTGELFF.

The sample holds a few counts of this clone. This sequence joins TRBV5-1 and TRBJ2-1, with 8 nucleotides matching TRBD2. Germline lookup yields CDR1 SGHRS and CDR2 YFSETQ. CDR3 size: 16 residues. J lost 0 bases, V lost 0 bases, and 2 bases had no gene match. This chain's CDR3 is CASSLDSGSSYNEQFF. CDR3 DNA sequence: TGCGCCAGCAGCTTGGACAGCGGGAGCTCCTACAATGAGCAGTTCTTC.

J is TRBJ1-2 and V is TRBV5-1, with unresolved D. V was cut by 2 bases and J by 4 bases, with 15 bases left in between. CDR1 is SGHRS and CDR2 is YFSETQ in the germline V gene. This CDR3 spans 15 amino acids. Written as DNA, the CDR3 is TGCGCCAGCAGCTTAAGTAATGCGGGGAGCTATGGCTACACCTTC. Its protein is CASSLSNAGSYGYTF. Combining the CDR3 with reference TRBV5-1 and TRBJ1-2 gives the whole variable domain KAGVTQTPRYLIKTRGQQVTLSCSPISGHRSVSWYQQTPGQGLQFLFEYFSETQRNKGNFPGRFSGRQFSNSRSEMNVSTLELGDSALYLCASSLSNAGSYGYTFGSGTRLTVV.

The DNA for the CDR3 is TGCGCCAGCAGCTTCGCAGGGGATCTGAACGAAAAACTGTTTTTT. This translates into CASSFAGDLNEKLFF. The V call is TRBV5-1, the J call TRBJ1-4, with D perhaps TRBD1 (6 bases). Germline loops: CDR1 SGHRS, CDR2 YFSETQ. The CDR3 is 15 residues long. V was pared by 2 bases and J by 8 bases, with 16 bases between.

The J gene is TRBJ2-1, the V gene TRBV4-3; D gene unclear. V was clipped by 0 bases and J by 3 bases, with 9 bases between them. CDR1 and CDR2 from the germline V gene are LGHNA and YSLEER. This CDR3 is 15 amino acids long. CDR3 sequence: CASSQERPGYNEQFF. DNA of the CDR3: TGCGCCAGCAGCCAAGAGAGGCCTGGCTACAATGAGCAGTTCTTC.

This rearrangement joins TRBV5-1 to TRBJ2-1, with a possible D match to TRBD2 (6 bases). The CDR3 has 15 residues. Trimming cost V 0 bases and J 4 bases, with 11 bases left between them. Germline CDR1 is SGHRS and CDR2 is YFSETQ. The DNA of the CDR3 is TGCGCCAGCAGCTTGGTCCCAGGGACTTACAATGAGCAGTTCTTC. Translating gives CASSLVPGTYNEQFF.

The CDR3 DNA sequence: TGCAGCGTTGGGGACAGCTCCTACGAGCAGTACTTC. Protein product: CSVGDSSYEQYF. The chain joins TRBV29-1 to TRBJ2-7; 7 bases fit TRBD1. The CDR3 sequence is 12 residues long. CDR1 SQVTM and CDR2 ANQGSEA come from the germline V gene. With 4 bases clipped from V and 0 bases from J, the junction kept 0 bases outside the gene matches.

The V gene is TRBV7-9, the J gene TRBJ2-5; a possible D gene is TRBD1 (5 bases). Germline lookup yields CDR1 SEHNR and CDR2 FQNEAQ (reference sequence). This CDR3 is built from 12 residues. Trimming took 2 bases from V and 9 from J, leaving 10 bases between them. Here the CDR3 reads CASSLSLGAQYF. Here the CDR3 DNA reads TGTGCCAGCAGCTTATCCCTAGGGGCCCAGTACTTC. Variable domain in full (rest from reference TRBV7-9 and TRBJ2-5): DTGVSQNPRHKITKRGQNVTFRCDPISEHNRLYWYRQTLGQGPEFLTYFQNEAQLEKSRLLSDRFSAERPKGSFSTLEIQRTEQGDSAMYLCASSLSLGAQYFGPGTRLLVL.

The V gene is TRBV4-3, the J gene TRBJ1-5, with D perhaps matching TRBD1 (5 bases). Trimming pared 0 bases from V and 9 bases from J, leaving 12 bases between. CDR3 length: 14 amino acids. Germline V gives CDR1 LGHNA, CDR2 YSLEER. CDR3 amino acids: CASSQERGSRPQHF. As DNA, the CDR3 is TGCGCCAGCAGCCAAGAGCGGGGCTCGCGGCCCCAGCATTTT.

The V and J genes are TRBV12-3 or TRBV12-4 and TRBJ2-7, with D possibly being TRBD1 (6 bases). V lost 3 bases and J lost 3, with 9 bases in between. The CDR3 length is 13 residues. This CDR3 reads CASSFSQGYEQYF. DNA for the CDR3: TGTGCCAGCAGTTTTTCACAGGGCTACGAGCAGTACTTC.